The rows below give T cell receptor beta chains drawn from one sample of a study of T cell responses to AZD1222 COVID-19 vaccine. Here immunoSEQ multiplex PCR was the method, and the copy in TCRdb shows in-frame clones only, minus some. The table lists 150,000 to 200,000 clones, roughly 90% of them singletons. The sample consisted of peripheral blood, taken on day 0 of AZD1222 vaccination. These receptors originate from an adult in good health. Each CDR3 is given with its conserved first and last residue. Each record gives: V gene, D gene, J gene, CDR3 DNA, CDR3 protein. The D gene is left open where the match is weak.

TRBV9	TRBD2	TRBJ2-1	TGTGCCAGCAGCACTACTAGCGGGGGATTTAAAGAGCAGTTCTTC	CASSTTSGGFKEQFF
TRBV2	.	TRBJ1-2	TGTGCCAGCAAGAGGTGGGGAGGAGACTATGGCTACACCTTC	CASKRWGGDYGYTF
TRBV24-1	TRBD1	TRBJ1-5	TGTGCCACCGCGGGACAGGGAGAATCTCAGCCCCAGCATTTT	CATAGQGESQPQHF
TRBV7-2	TRBD1	TRBJ2-7	TGTGCCAGCAGCCATCCCAAACTCGGGACAGCCGAGCAGTACTTC	CASSHPKLGTAEQYF
TRBV6-5	.	TRBJ1-5	TGTGCCAGCAGGCGGGCTGAAGGCAATCAGCCCCAGCATTTT	CASRRAEGNQPQHF
TRBV3-1/TRBV3-2	TRBD1	TRBJ2-3	TGTGCCAGCAGCCAAGCCTTCCGCCAGGGGGTCACAGATACGCAGTATTTT	CASSQAFRQGVTDTQYF
TRBV3-1/TRBV3-2	TRBD2	TRBJ2-2	TGTGCCAGCAGCCCCCGGGGCGGGGGGGCTACCGGGGAGCTGTTTTTT	CASSPRGGGATGELFF
TRBV4-2	.	TRBJ1-6	TGTGCCAGCAGCCAAGGAGGGGAGGGTAGAAAAATCAACTATAATTCACCCCTCCACTTT	CASSQGGEGRKINYNSPLHF
TRBV15	TRBD1	TRBJ2-7	TGTGCCACCAGCAGACAGGGGGACGAGCAGTACTTC	CATSRQGDEQYF
TRBV11-2	.	TRBJ2-3	TGTGCCAGCAGCCTAGGGAACCACCCTCGGACAGATACGCAGTATTTT	CASSLGNHPRTDTQYF
TRBV4-1	.	TRBJ1-1	TGCGCCAGCAGCCAGGGGGACCTTCACTCAATGAACACTGAAGCTTTCTTT	CASSQGDLHSMNTEAFF
TRBV7-3	TRBD1	TRBJ2-6	TGTGCCAGCAGCTTAAGGGCGGACAGGGGCTCTGGGGCCAACGTCCTGACTTTC	CASSLRADRGSGANVLTF
TRBV13	TRBD2	TRBJ2-1	TGTGCCAGCAGCTTTACCCGGGGGGGCCTGGATGAGCAGTTCTTC	CASSFTRGGLDEQFF